This entry concerns a single T cell receptor (beta chain). The sample is drawn from a study of OX40 agonist ivuxolimab in advanced cancers. Clones were read by immunoSEQ multiplex PCR, and TCRdb kept only the in-frame ones, dropping some. The table lists about 54,000 clones, about 91% of them singletons. Germline V gives CDR1 MGHRA, CDR2 YSYEKL. CDR3 length equals 14 residues. V lost 4 bases, J lost 4 bases, and 6 bases stayed unmatched. The sequenced sample was CD4+ or CD8+ T cells sorted from blood, obtained in a trial of the OX40 agonist ivuxolimab. The receptor was isolated from an adult with an advanced solid tumor such as melanoma, head and neck, liver or kidney cancer. The V and J genes are TRBV4-1 and TRBJ1-2; the match to TRBD1 covers 7 bases. CDR3 in DNA: TGCGCCAGCAGCCCGGCAGGGGGGAGCTATGGCTACACCTTC. It is translated as CASSPAGGSYGYTF.